This T cell receptor beta chain emerged from a study of shared clonotypes between healthy human individuals. The CDR3 runs 13 residues. The V and J ends lost 2 bases and 0 bases respectively, with 4 bases between them. Germline V gene sequence: CDR1 KGHSH, CDR2 LQKENI. Measured with immunoSEQ multiplex PCR; TCRdb has only the in-frame clones, and not every one. The table includes some 2.4 million clones, approximately 93% detected once. The study separated CD4+ cells into CD45RA+ naive and CD45RA-negative memory subsets. Study-level findings and limits: Of the naive CD4 clonotypes, roughly 5.5% were shared across a few donors.

A note on this clone: Its target is unknown. This specimen includes other DNA sequences encoding the same CDR3.

Sequenced material: naive CD4+ T cells from PBMCs. Subset of the sample: CD45RA+ positively selected. The chain recombines TRBV18 with TRBJ1-1; D not resolved. The sequence came from a man aged 18 to 29 in good health. Some clones in this sample may be carry-over from other donors' samples. The CDR3 sequence: CASSPDVNTEAFF. In DNA, the CDR3 is TGTGCCAGCTCACCAGACGTGAACACTGAAGCTTTCTTT.